One and the same sample provided the 21 T cell receptor beta chains below, sequenced in a study of blood T cell repertoires in COVID-19. Clones were read by immunoSEQ multiplex PCR, and TCRdb kept only the in-frame ones, dropping some. The table records over 70,000 clones, less than 85% of them present only once. Sequencing input: peripheral blood. Every receptor here comes from a man aged 65-85 years with active or convalescent COVID-19.

V and J are TRBV6-5 and TRBJ1-1; no definite D call. Germline V gene sequence: CDR1 MNHEY, CDR2 SVGAGI. This CDR3 contains 13 residues. Trimming cost V 10 bases and J 4 bases, with 16 bases left between them. The CDR3 nucleotides are TGTGCCACTCAAGTAACCACCGGCACTGAAGCTTTCTTT. It is translated as CATQVTTGTEAFF.

This chain uses TRBV10-2 with TRBJ1-2, with 9 positions matching TRBD1. This CDR3 has 16 residues. CDR1 and CDR2 from the germline V gene are WSHSY and SAAADI. Unmatched junction bases numbered 8, after V lost 6 bases and J lost 0 bases. The CDR3 is CASRATGGQANYGYTF. CDR3 sequence (DNA): TGCGCCAGCAGAGCAACAGGGGGCCAAGCTAACTATGGCTACACCTTC.

The CDR3 sequence: CASSSWTGGEETQYF. The CDR3 DNA sequence: TGTGCCAGCAGTTCTTGGACAGGGGGTGAAGAGACCCAGTACTTC. The chain has TRBV6-5 and TRBJ2-5, with 10 bases fitting TRBD1. The CDR3 is 15 amino acids. The V gene end was trimmed by 4 bases and the J gene end by 3 bases; junction bases not matched to a gene: 5. CDR1 is MNHEY and CDR2 is SVGAGI in the germline V gene.

The chain carries TRBV3-1 (or the pseudogene TRBV3-2) and TRBJ2-5, with 10 bases that match TRBD2. V shed 8 bases, J shed 3 bases, and the junction held 6 bases outside the gene matches. This CDR3 spans 14 amino acids. The germline gives CDR1 LGHDT, CDR2 YNNKEL (reference sequence). CDR3 loop: CASGVAGGKETQYF. The CDR3 DNA reads as TGTGCCAGCGGGGTAGCGGGGGGAAAAGAGACCCAGTACTTC.

V usage is TRBV12-3 or TRBV12-4 and J usage is TRBJ2-1, with a weak D call TRBD2 (5 bases). V lost 4 bases and J 3 bases, leaving 7 bases between the germline ends. The CDR3 loop spans 13 amino acids. CDR3 nucleotides: TGTGCCAGCAGTTCGGGATTCTACAATGAGCAGTTCTTC. The encoded protein is CASSSGFYNEQFF.

The CDR3 region is CASVGTRNGEQYF. DNA for the CDR3: TGTGCCAGCGTCGGGACTAGAAATGGCGAGCAGTACTTC. The V call is TRBV6-5, the J call TRBJ2-7; 8 bases agree with TRBD2. This CDR3 comprises 13 residues. The trim removed 8 bases at V and 6 bases at J, leaving 9 bases unmatched. The germline gives CDR1 MNHEY, CDR2 SVGAGI.

A few counts support this clone. The rearrangement joins TRBV11-3 to TRBJ1-1, with 9 bases fitting TRBD1. The CDR3 has 15 residues. Germline CDR1 and CDR2: SGHNT and YENEEA. V was pared by 5 bases and J by 1 base, with 5 bases of the junction left unmatched. The chain's CDR3 is CASSITGQGNTEAFF. DNA of the CDR3: TGTGCCAGCAGCATAACGGGACAGGGGAACACTGAAGCTTTCTTT.

This chain links TRBV6-5 with TRBJ1-1; D not resolved. The CDR3 has 13 amino acids. Germline assignment: CDR1 MNHEY and CDR2 SVGAGI. Trimming left V 2 bases short and J 7 bases short, with 11 bases between. CDR3 sequence: CASSYVPPVEAFF. CDR3 nucleotides: TGTGCCAGCAGTTACGTTCCACCAGTTGAAGCTTTCTTT.

This sequence joins TRBV5-4 and TRBJ2-5; 12 bases fit TRBD2. The CDR3 has 17 amino acids. The germline CDR1 and CDR2 sequences are SGHNT and YYREEE (reference sequence). The junction had 7 bases not matched to a gene; V was cut back by 3 bases and J by 1 base. CDR3 region: CASSSLAGGRFQETQYF. The CDR3 nucleotides read TGTGCCAGCAGCTCCCTAGCGGGGGGGAGGTTCCAAGAGACCCAGTACTTC.

The rearrangement links TRBV5-1 to TRBJ2-7, with unresolved D. Per germline, CDR1 SGHRS and CDR2 YFSETQ. Trimming cost V 4 bases and J 2 bases, with 16 bases left between them. This CDR3 has 15 residues. CDR3 sequence: CASSLDTGIPYEQYF. Written as DNA, the CDR3 is TGCGCCAGCAGCCTGGATACGGGTATTCCCTACGAGCAGTACTTC.

This clone was observed a few times. The CDR3 region is CASSLARSGHTQYF. For the CDR3, the DNA is TGCGCCAGCAGCTTGGCCCGATCAGGGCATACGCAGTATTTT. This rearrangement joins TRBV5-1 to TRBJ2-3; D might be TRBD1 (5 bases). The V end was cut by 0 bases, the J end by 7 bases, with 12 bases between. Germline V gene sequence: CDR1 SGHRS, CDR2 YFSETQ. The CDR3 is made up of 14 amino acids.

The chain recombines TRBV28 with TRBJ1-2; a possible D gene is TRBD1 (6 bases). The CDR3 sequence is 15 residues long. Germline values: CDR1 MDHEN, CDR2 SYDVKM. V lost 6 bases and J lost 6, with 20 bases in between. The CDR3 loop reads CASSSLQGLGDGYTF. The DNA of the CDR3 is TGTGCCAGCAGCTCCCTTCAGGGGCTTGGGGATGGCTACACCTTC.

V gene TRBV19 combines with J gene TRBJ2-6; D not resolved. The germline V and J ends were trimmed by 6 bases and 2 bases, with 5 bases remaining between them. The CDR3 totals 13 residues. The V gene's germline CDR1 is LNHDA and CDR2 SQIVND (reference sequence). In DNA form, the CDR3 reads TGTGCCAGTAGAGAGACTGGGGCCAACGTCCTGACTTTC. It translates to CASRETGANVLTF.

On this clone: Other DNA sequences in the sample encode the same CDR3. The chain combines TRBV19 with TRBJ1-1; 11 nucleotides line up with TRBD1. This CDR3 has 16 amino acids. The V segment lost 4 bases and the J segment 1 base; nucleotides outside the gene matches: 5. The germline V gene encodes CDR1 LNHDA and CDR2 SQIVND (reference sequence). The CDR3 nucleotides are TGTGCCAGTAGTAAAGGGACAGGGGGGAGGAACACTGAAGCTTTCTTT. Amino acids: CASSKGTGGRNTEAFF.

This clone showed up just a few times. The rearrangement joins TRBV11-2 to TRBJ1-4, with a tentative D call TRBD1 (5 bases). The CDR3 has 13 residues. The germline V gene encodes CDR1 SGHAT and CDR2 FQNNGV. The V end lost 5 bases, the J end lost 7 bases, and 11 bases lay between the germline ends. CDR3 sequence reads: CASSPGGFEKLFF. The CDR3 DNA sequence: TGTGCCAGCAGCCCGGGGGGTTTTGAAAAACTGTTTTTT.

V gene TRBV30 combines with J gene TRBJ2-3; TRBD2 matches at 7 bases. Germline V gene sequence: CDR1 GTSNPN, CDR2 SVGIG (reference sequence). With 4 bases clipped from V and 9 bases from J, the junction kept 4 bases outside the gene matches. CDR3 size: 11 residues. The CDR3 DNA reads TGTGCCTGGAACGGGGGAGGGACGCAGTATTTT. It yields the protein CAWNGGGTQYF.

There are a few counts of this clone. The genes are TRBV2 and TRBJ1-4; 7 bases map to TRBD1. V trimming: 6 bases; J trimming: 8 bases; junction bases outside the gene matches: 12. Germline assignment: CDR1 SNHLY and CDR2 FYNNEI. The CDR3 length is 15 residues. The DNA for the CDR3 is TGTGCCAGCAGGCGCAGACAGGGAGAAGGCGAAAAACTGTTTTTT. Protein product: CASRRRQGEGEKLFF.

The rearrangement joins TRBV7-9 to TRBJ2-1; 8 nucleotides line up with TRBD2. Germline trimming cut 3 bases from V and 7 bases from J; bases unmatched to any gene: 11. Germline V gene data show CDR1 as SEHNR and CDR2 as FQNEAQ (reference sequence). This CDR3 is 16 amino acids long. For the CDR3, the DNA is TGTGCCAGCAGCTTTGCCGGGGGGGGACCCCAGAATGAGCAGTTCTTC. Protein product: CASSFAGGGPQNEQFF.

The chain combines TRBV10-1 with TRBJ1-5; TRBD1 is a possible D gene (6 bases). Germline V CDR1 and CDR2: WNHNN, SYGVQD (reference sequence). Trimming cost V 0 bases and J 3 bases, with 12 bases left between them. This CDR3 has 16 residues. The CDR3 coding sequence is TGCGCCAGCAGTGAGTCGAACGGACAGCACAATCAGCCCCAGCATTTT. This translates into CASSESNGQHNQPQHF.

This sequence joins TRBV25-1 and TRBJ1-6; 9 positions agree with TRBD1. V trimming: 7 bases; J trimming: 7 bases; junction bases outside the gene matches: 8. Looked up from germline, CDR1 is MGHDK and CDR2 is SYGVNS. The length of the CDR3 is 15 residues. The CDR3 spells CASTPWGQGNSPLHF. CDR3 sequence (DNA): TGTGCCAGCACCCCGTGGGGACAGGGAAATTCACCCCTCCACTTT.

This clone came up a few times. This chain uses TRBV24-1 with TRBJ2-7; D possibly corresponds to TRBD1 (5 bases). Germline lookup yields CDR1 KGHDR and CDR2 SFDVKD. The CDR3 spans 16 residues. The ends were cut back, 9 bases at V and 4 bases at J, with 24 bases in the middle. Here the CDR3 reads CATHNDSAHQVYEQYF. CDR3 DNA sequence: TGTGCCACCCATAATGACAGTGCTCATCAGGTGTACGAGCAGTACTTC.